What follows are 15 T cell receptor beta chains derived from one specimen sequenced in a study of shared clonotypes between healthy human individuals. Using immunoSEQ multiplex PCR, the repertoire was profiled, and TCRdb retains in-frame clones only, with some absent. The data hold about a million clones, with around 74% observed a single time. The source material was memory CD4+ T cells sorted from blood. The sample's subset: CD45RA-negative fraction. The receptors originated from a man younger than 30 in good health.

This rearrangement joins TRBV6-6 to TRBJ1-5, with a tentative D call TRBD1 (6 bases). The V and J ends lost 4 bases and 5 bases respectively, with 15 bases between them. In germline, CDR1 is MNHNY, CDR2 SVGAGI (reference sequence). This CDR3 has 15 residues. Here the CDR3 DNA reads TGTGCCAGCAGTTCTGACTCCAGGGGTTATCAGCCCCAGCATTTT. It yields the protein CASSSDSRGYQPQHF.

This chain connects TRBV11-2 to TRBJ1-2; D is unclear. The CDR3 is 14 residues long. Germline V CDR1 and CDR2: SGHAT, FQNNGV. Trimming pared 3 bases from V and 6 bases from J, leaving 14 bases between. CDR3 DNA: TGTGCCAGCAGCTTTCTTTTGGGTCATGATGGCTACACCTTC. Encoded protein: CASSFLLGHDGYTF.

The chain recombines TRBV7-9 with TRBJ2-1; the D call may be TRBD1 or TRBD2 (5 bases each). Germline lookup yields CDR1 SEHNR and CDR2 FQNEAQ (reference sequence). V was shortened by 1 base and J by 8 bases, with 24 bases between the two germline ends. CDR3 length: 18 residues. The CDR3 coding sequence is TGTGCCAGCAGCTTAGTTGTGTTGGGGCCCGGGAAGAGGGATGAGCAGTTCTTC. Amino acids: CASSLVVLGPGKRDEQFF. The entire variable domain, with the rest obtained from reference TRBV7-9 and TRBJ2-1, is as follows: DTGVSQNPRHKITKRGQNVTFRCDPISEHNRLYWYRQTLGQGPEFLTYFQNEAQLEKSRLLSDRFSAERPKGSFSTLEIQRTEQGDSAMYLCASSLVVLGPGKRDEQFFGPGTRLTVL.

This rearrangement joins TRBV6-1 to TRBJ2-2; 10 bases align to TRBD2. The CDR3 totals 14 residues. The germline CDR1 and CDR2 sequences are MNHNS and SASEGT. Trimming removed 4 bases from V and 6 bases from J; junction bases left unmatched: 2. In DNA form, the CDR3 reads TGTGCCAGCAGTGGCAGCGGGGGGGCCGGGGAGCTGTTTTTT. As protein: CASSGSGGAGELFF.

This chain's CDR3 is CASSFATGATDTQYF. The CDR3 DNA reads TGTGCCAGCAGCTTTGCCACAGGGGCCACAGATACGCAGTATTTT. This rearrangement joins TRBV5-6 to TRBJ2-3; TRBD1 agrees at 7 bases. The V gene end was trimmed by 2 bases and the J gene end by 2 bases; junction bases not matched to a gene: 5. The length of the CDR3 is 15 residues. The germline gives CDR1 SGHDT, CDR2 YYEEEE.

CDR3: CASNLQGGQTQYF. For the CDR3, the DNA is TGTGCCAGCAACCTCCAAGGGGGGCAGACCCAGTACTTC. The chain has TRBV5-4 and TRBJ2-5; either TRBD1 or TRBD2 may fit D (6 bases each). V dropped 6 bases and J dropped 6 bases, with 15 bases sitting between them. Germline V CDR1 and CDR2: SGHNT, YYREEE (reference sequence). This CDR3 region has 13 residues.

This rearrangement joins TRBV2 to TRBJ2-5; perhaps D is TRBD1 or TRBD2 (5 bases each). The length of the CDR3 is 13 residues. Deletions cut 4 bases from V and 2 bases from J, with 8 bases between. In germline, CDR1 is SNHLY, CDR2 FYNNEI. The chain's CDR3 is CASSGDHQETQYF. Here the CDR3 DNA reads TGTGCCAGCAGTGGGGACCATCAAGAGACCCAGTACTTC.

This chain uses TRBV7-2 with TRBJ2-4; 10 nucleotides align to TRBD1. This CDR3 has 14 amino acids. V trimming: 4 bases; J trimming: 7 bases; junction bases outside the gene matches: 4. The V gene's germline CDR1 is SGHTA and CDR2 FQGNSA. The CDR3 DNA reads TGTGCCAGCAGCTCACCGGGACAGGGGAACATTCAGTACTTC. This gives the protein CASSSPGQGNIQYF.

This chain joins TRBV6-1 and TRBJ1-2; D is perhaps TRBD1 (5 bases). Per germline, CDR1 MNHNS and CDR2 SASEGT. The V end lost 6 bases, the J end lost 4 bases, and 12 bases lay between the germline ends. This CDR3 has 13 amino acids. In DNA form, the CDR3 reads TGTGCCAGCAGGCAGGAGGGACTCTATGGCTACACCTTC. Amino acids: CASRQEGLYGYTF.

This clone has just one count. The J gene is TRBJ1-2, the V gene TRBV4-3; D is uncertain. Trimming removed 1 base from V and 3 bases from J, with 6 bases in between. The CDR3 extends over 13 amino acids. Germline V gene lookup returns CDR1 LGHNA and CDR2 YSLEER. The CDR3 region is CASSQGHYYGYTF. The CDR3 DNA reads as TGCGCCAGCAGCCAAGGTCACTACTATGGCTACACCTTC.

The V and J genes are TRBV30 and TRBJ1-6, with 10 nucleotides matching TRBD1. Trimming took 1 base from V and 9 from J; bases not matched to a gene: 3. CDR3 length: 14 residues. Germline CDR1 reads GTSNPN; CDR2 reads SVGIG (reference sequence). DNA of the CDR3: TGTGCCTGGAGTGGAGGGGACAGGGGTTCACCCCTCCACTTT. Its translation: CAWSGGDRGSPLHF.

CDR3 in DNA: TGTGCCAGCAGCAGAGCCGGGACAGGGATTGTGAACACCGGGGAGCTGTTTTTT. This sequence encodes CASSRAGTGIVNTGELFF. V usage is TRBV7-8 and J usage is TRBJ2-2, with 9 bases that match TRBD1. Germline V gene data show CDR1 as SGHVS and CDR2 as FQNEAQ. After removal of 5 bases from V and 1 base from J, the junction contained 11 bases not matched to a gene. The CDR3 covers 18 residues. Full variable domain (outside the CDR3, taken from reference TRBV7-8 and TRBJ2-2): GAGVSQSPRYKVAKRGQDVALRCDPISGHVSLFWYQQALGQGPEFLTYFQNEAQLDKSGLPSDRFFAERPEGSVSTLKIQRTQQEDSAVYLCASSRAGTGIVNTGELFFGEGSRLTVL.

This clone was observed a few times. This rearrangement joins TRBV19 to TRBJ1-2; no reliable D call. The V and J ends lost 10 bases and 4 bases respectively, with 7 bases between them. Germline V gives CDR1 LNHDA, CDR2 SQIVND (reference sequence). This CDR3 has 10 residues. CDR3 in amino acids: CATHAYGYTF. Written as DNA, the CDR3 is TGTGCCACCCACGCCTATGGCTACACCTTC.

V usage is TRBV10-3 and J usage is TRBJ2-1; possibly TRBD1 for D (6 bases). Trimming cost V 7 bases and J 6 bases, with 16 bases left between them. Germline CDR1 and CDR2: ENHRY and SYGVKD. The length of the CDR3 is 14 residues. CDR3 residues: CAITAIRDTNEQFF. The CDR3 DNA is TGTGCCATCACTGCGATCCGGGACACCAATGAGCAGTTCTTC.

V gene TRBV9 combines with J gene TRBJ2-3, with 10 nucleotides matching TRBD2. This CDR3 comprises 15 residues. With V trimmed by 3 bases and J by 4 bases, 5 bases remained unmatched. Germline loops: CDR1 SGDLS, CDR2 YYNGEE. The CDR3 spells CASSASGSLADTQYF. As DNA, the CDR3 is TGTGCCAGCAGCGCTAGCGGGAGTTTGGCAGATACGCAGTATTTT.